This T cell receptor (beta chain) was identified in a study of T cells in Graves' hyperthyroidism and ophthalmopathy. Study context: Initial diagnosis, before any treatment, was when peripheral blood was collected.

Template material for amplifying TCR beta CDR3 regions consisted of RNA transcripts. The HTBI set primed first-round TCR CDR3 RT-PCR. TCRdb called the multiplex PCR reads again in MiXCR, with one record for every CDR3 protein. The sample has 650,000 to 750,000 distinct CDR3 sequences; 13% to 15% are singletons. Per the germline V gene, CDR1 is WSHSY and CDR2 is SAAADI. The V gene lost 5 bases and the J gene lost 0 bases, with 8 bases spanning the gap. The CDR3 is 14 amino acids. The hyperthyroidism patients had all been newly diagnosed, and their disease duration was under 2 months. Their ages ranged from 18 to 65 years. Uncontrolled infections, other autoimmune diseases, pregnancy or lactation led to exclusion of patients. Diagnostic assessment was based on clinical symptoms, serum thyroxine and TRAb, thyroid ultrasound and orbital computed tomography.

The sample consisted of blood. This chain uses TRBV10-2 with TRBJ2-1; D remains unclear. The TCR was taken from a woman aged 18-35 years with Graves' hyperthyroidism. The DNA for the CDR3 is TGCGCCAGCAGTATACGGAACTCCTACAATGAGCAGTTCTTC. Protein: CASSIRNSYNEQFF.